This entry describes one TCR beta chain. Its specificity is unknown. The CDR3 sequence is 16 residues long. After removal of 6 bases from V and 1 base from J, the junction contained 7 bases not matched to a gene. CDR1 and CDR2 from the germline V gene are SNHLY and FYNNEI. The investigators reverse transcribed all of the isolated RNA, so they sequenced expressed TCRB transcripts. Method: immunoSEQ multiplex PCR; TCRdb's copy keeps in-frame clones and lacks some. Of hundreds of thousands of clones in the sample, 10% to 15% were seen once. This entry is derived from a study of beta chain features in type 1 diabetes. General study findings and limits: When Type 1 diabetes patients were examined, their TCRB CDR3s proved moderately but significantly shorter in all four CD4+ subsets.

Central memory, naive, regulatory and stem cell-like memory CD4+ cells were sorted by CD45RO/CCR7/CD25/CD127/CD95/CD27. The chain links TRBV2 to TRBJ1-5; 9 nucleotides agree with TRBD1. The sequencing input was naive CD4+ T cells from blood. This TCR was recovered from a man between 18 and 29 years old in good health. The DNA for the CDR3 is TGTGCCAGCAGAGATGCGGGACAGGGCAGCAATCAGCCCCAGCATTTT. Translating gives CASRDAGQGSNQPQHF.